These 25 T cell receptor beta chains share one sample of origin, sequenced in a study of shared clonotypes between healthy human individuals. The table came from immunoSEQ multiplex PCR; TCRdb's copy has only in-frame clones and leaves some out. The sample consists of 550,000 to 600,000 clones, roughly 98% of them appearing once. Naive CD8 isolation took CD45RO-negative cells positively selected for CCR7 and excluded terminally differentiated effector memory CD45RA+ cells. Sequenced: naive CD8+ T cells sorted from blood. Source of these receptors: a man under 40 in good health.

The rearrangement uses TRBV11-2 and TRBJ2-5, with 13 bases that match TRBD2. The CDR3 covers 16 residues. J gave up 5 bases and V 5 bases, and 8 bases lay outside the gene matches. The germline V gene has CDR1 SGHAT and CDR2 FQNNGV. This CDR3 reads CASSELAGGPGETQYF. CDR3 DNA sequence: TGTGCCAGCAGCGAACTAGCGGGAGGGCCGGGGGAGACCCAGTACTTC.

The J gene is TRBJ2-2, the V gene TRBV7-9; the D gene is possibly TRBD2 (6 bases). V lost 0 bases to trimming and J lost 6 bases, with 8 bases between them. The germline V gene has CDR1 SEHNR and CDR2 FQNEAQ (reference sequence). The CDR3 extends over 14 amino acids. CDR3 sequence (DNA): TGTGCCAGCAGCTTAGCGACGGGGGCCGGGGAGCTGTTTTTT. Amino acids: CASSLATGAGELFF. Complete variable domain (other parts from reference TRBV7-9 and TRBJ2-2): DTGVSQNPRHKITKRGQNVTFRCDPISEHNRLYWYRQTLGQGPEFLTYFQNEAQLEKSRLLSDRFSAERPKGSFSTLEIQRTEQGDSAMYLCASSLATGAGELFFGEGSRLTVL.

The chain combines TRBV7-9 with TRBJ1-1; 10 positions agree with TRBD1. The trim removed 3 bases at V and 4 bases at J, leaving 8 bases unmatched. This CDR3 spans 16 amino acids. Germline V lookup: CDR1 SEHNR, CDR2 FQNEAQ (reference sequence). The DNA for the CDR3 is TGTGCCAGCAGCTTTCAGTCTGGACAGGGGGGCACTGAAGCTTTCTTT. This sequence encodes CASSFQSGQGGTEAFF. The complete variable domain, with remaining parts taken from reference TRBV7-9 and TRBJ1-1, reads DTGVSQNPRHKITKRGQNVTFRCDPISEHNRLYWYRQTLGQGPEFLTYFQNEAQLEKSRLLSDRFSAERPKGSFSTLEIQRTEQGDSAMYLCASSFQSGQGGTEAFFGQGTRLTVV.

The chain recombines TRBV27 with TRBJ2-5; D perhaps matches TRBD2 (6 bases). There are 14 residues in the CDR3. V was pared by 0 bases and J by 6 bases, with 11 bases between. CDR1 and CDR2 from the germline V gene are MNHEY and SMNVEV (reference sequence). The CDR3 bases are TGTGCCAGCAGTTTATCAGCGGGCTCGAAGACCCAGTACTTC. Its translation: CASSLSAGSKTQYF.

This clone occurred once. J is TRBJ1-2 and V is TRBV5-1, with 8 bases aligning to TRBD1. Germline V gene data show CDR1 as SGHRS and CDR2 as YFSETQ. The CDR3 is 12 amino acids. With V trimmed by 9 bases and J by 5 bases, 6 bases remained unmatched. DNA for the CDR3: TGCGCCAACACCGACAGGGGTTATGGCTACACCTTC. Its translation: CANTDRGYGYTF.

The sample holds one count of this clone. The rearrangement uses TRBV6-5 and TRBJ2-7; D is unresolved. This CDR3 spans 13 amino acids. Looked up from germline, CDR1 is MNHEY and CDR2 is SVGAGI. Between the trimmed V and J ends, which lost 8 bases and 4 bases, there was a span of 15 bases. CDR3 loop: CASAVSSIYEQYF. The CDR3 bases are TGTGCCAGCGCAGTTTCATCGATATACGAGCAGTACTTC.

This chain uses TRBV5-4 with TRBJ1-2; D perhaps matches TRBD1 (6 bases). Germline V gene data show CDR1 as SGHNT and CDR2 as YYREEE (reference sequence). The CDR3 has 14 amino acids. Trimming removed 0 bases from V and 6 bases from J, with 12 bases in between. The CDR3 region has the DNA TGTGCCAGCAGCTTGGCAGAAGGGGGGCATGGCTACACCTTC. Translating it yields CASSLAEGGHGYTF.

CDR3 nucleotides: TGTGCCAGCAGAGTTGAATCGGGCACTGAAGCTTTCTTT. Its protein product is CASRVESGTEAFF. This chain joins TRBV7-3 and TRBJ1-1, with D uncertain. Trimming pared 6 bases from V and 4 bases from J, leaving 12 bases between. From germline, CDR1 is SGHTA and CDR2 FQGTGA. CDR3 length equals 13 residues.

CDR3 coding DNA: TGTGCCAGCAGCCATGGACTAGCGGCCTCCTACGAGCAGTACTTC. This sequence encodes CASSHGLAASYEQYF. The V and J genes are TRBV5-8 and TRBJ2-7; 10 nucleotides agree with TRBD2. The germline V gene has CDR1 SGHTS and CDR2 YDEGEE. The CDR3 covers 15 residues. J was trimmed by 0 bases and V by 4 bases; bases with no gene match: 4.

The chain is built from TRBV10-1 and TRBJ2-3; 8 bases agree with TRBD2. The germline V gene encodes CDR1 WNHNN and CDR2 SYGVQD (reference sequence). The CDR3 spans 17 residues. V gave up 3 bases and J gave up 2 bases; unmatched junction bases: 10. The CDR3 nucleotides are TGCGCCAGCAGTGATGTTCGCGAACTAGCGGCCACAGATACGCAGTATTTT. Translating gives CASSDVRELAATDTQYF.

CDR3 DNA: TGCAGCGAAGGCCCGGCTAGCTCCTACAATGAGCAGTTCTTC. Protein product: CSEGPASSYNEQFF. The chain couples TRBV29-1 to TRBJ2-1; no clear D. The CDR3 covers 14 residues. The V and J ends lost 7 bases and 0 bases respectively, with 13 bases between them. Germline CDR1 and CDR2: SQVTM and ANQGSEA.

This rearrangement joins TRBV11-2 to TRBJ2-5; the D gene could be TRBD1 or TRBD2 (5 bases each). The CDR3 spans 15 residues. V was pared by 5 bases and J by 2 bases, with 15 bases between. The V gene's germline CDR1 is SGHAT and CDR2 FQNNGV. DNA for the CDR3: TGTGCCAGCAGCCCCCGGGACCTAAGACAAGAGACCCAGTACTTC. Protein: CASSPRDLRQETQYF.

The chain joins TRBV7-9 to TRBJ2-1; D is possibly TRBD2 (6 bases). Germline V lookup: CDR1 SEHNR, CDR2 FQNEAQ (reference sequence). The V and J ends lost 5 bases and 8 bases respectively, with 10 bases between them. CDR3 length: 12 residues. The CDR3 sequence: CASSRTIHEQFF. Written as DNA, the CDR3 is TGTGCCAGCAGCAGGACTATCCATGAGCAGTTCTTC.

This clone was counted once. The V call is TRBV7-8, the J call TRBJ2-7; D gene unclear. The V gene's germline CDR1 is SGHVS and CDR2 FQNEAQ. The CDR3 runs 12 residues. The V gene lost 3 bases and the J gene lost 3 bases, with 6 bases spanning the gap. The CDR3 loop reads CASSFGDYEQYF. For the CDR3, the DNA is TGTGCCAGCAGCTTTGGGGACTACGAGCAGTACTTC. Looking up the rest from reference TRBV7-8 and TRBJ2-7 gives the full variable domain: GAGVSQSPRYKVAKRGQDVALRCDPISGHVSLFWYQQALGQGPEFLTYFQNEAQLDKSGLPSDRFFAERPEGSVSTLKIQRTQQEDSAVYLCASSFGDYEQYFGPGTRLTVT.

The chain links TRBV15 to TRBJ2-7; D is uncertain. The CDR3 spans 15 residues. Trimming took 0 bases from V and 0 from J, leaving 9 bases between them. Germline V gene data show CDR1 as LNHNV and CDR2 as YYDKDF (reference sequence). In nucleotides, the CDR3 is TGTGCCACCAGCAGAGATCTCAGCAGCTCCTACGAGCAGTACTTC. Translating it yields CATSRDLSSSYEQYF.

The J gene is TRBJ1-1, the V gene TRBV27; D uncertain. The ends were cut back, 1 base at V and 3 bases at J, with 6 bases in the middle. Germline assignment: CDR1 MNHEY and CDR2 SMNVEV (reference sequence). CDR3 length equals 13 residues. CDR3 DNA sequence: TGTGCCAGCAGTTTATTTTCGGACACTGAAGCTTTCTTT. Translated: CASSLFSDTEAFF.

The sample holds one count of this clone. The genes are TRBV25-1 and TRBJ1-3; D is ambiguous. This CDR3 spans 12 amino acids. Trimming shortened V by 4 bases and J by 4 bases, and 5 bases separated the two germline ends. Germline V gene data show CDR1 as MGHDK and CDR2 as SYGVNS. The DNA of the CDR3 is TGTGCCAGCAGTGTCACAGGAAACACCATATATTTT. Translated: CASSVTGNTIYF.

This clone was detected once. The V gene is TRBV18, the J gene TRBJ2-4; 12 bases are a match to TRBD1. The trim removed 4 bases at V and 6 bases at J, leaving 10 bases unmatched. This CDR3 spans 17 amino acids. Germline assignment: CDR1 KGHSH and CDR2 LQKENI. This CDR3 is CASSLGPGQGALNIQYF. CDR3 in DNA: TGTGCCAGCTCACTCGGCCCGGGACAGGGGGCGTTAAACATTCAGTACTTC.

This clone was counted a single time. The same CDR3 arises from other DNA sequences in this sample as well. CDR3 sequence: CASRDYNEQFF. The CDR3 DNA reads TGTGCCAGCAGGGACTACAATGAGCAGTTCTTC. J is TRBJ2-1 and V is TRBV7-2; no definite D call. V was trimmed by 6 bases and J by 3 bases, leaving 3 bases between them. In germline, CDR1 is SGHTA, CDR2 FQGNSA. The CDR3 length is 11 residues.

V is TRBV18 and J is TRBJ2-7; D may be TRBD2 (6 bases). V lost 6 bases, J lost 6 bases, and 18 bases lay in between. Germline CDR1 is KGHSH and CDR2 is LQKENI. The CDR3 is made up of 14 amino acids. CDR3 in amino acids: CASSTGTPEGEQYF. The DNA for the CDR3 is TGTGCCAGCTCTACCGGGACTCCCGAGGGCGAGCAGTACTTC. The complete variable domain, with remaining parts taken from reference TRBV18 and TRBJ2-7, reads NAGVMQNPRHLVRRRGQEARLRCSPMKGHSHVYWYRQLPEEGLKFMVYLQKENIIDESGMPKERFSAEFPKEGPSILRIQQVVRGDSAAYFCASSTGTPEGEQYFGPGTRLTVT.

V usage is TRBV7-9 and J usage is TRBJ2-7; no definite D call. This CDR3 is built from 14 residues. The V and J ends lost 5 bases and 0 bases respectively, with 11 bases between them. Germline V gives CDR1 SEHNR, CDR2 FQNEAQ (reference sequence). Here the CDR3 DNA reads TGTGCCAGCAGCCTATCGCAATCCTCCTACGAGCAGTACTTC. It is translated as CASSLSQSSYEQYF. The entire variable domain, with the rest obtained from reference TRBV7-9 and TRBJ2-7, is as follows: DTGVSQNPRHKITKRGQNVTFRCDPISEHNRLYWYRQTLGQGPEFLTYFQNEAQLEKSRLLSDRFSAERPKGSFSTLEIQRTEQGDSAMYLCASSLSQSSYEQYFGPGTRLTVT.

The rearrangement uses TRBV7-8 and TRBJ2-1, with 9 bases that match TRBD2. Trimming cost V 2 bases and J 3 bases; bases outside gene matches: 5. This CDR3 is 16 amino acids long. The V gene's germline CDR1 is SGHVS and CDR2 FQNEAQ. For the CDR3, the DNA is TGTGCCAGCAGCTTACTGACTAGCGGAAACTACAATGAGCAGTTCTTC. Translation: CASSLLTSGNYNEQFF.

The genes are TRBV6-5 and TRBJ2-7; 13 bases agree with TRBD2. CDR1 and CDR2 (germline): MNHEY, SVGAGI. V gave up 6 bases and J gave up 4 bases; unmatched junction bases: 6. The CDR3 sequence is 15 residues long. The CDR3 DNA follows: TGTGCCAGCAGATTGGGACTAGCGGGACAATACGAGCAGTACTTC. It specifies CASRLGLAGQYEQYF.

The chain recombines TRBV11-2 with TRBJ1-3, with D tentatively TRBD1 (5 bases). This CDR3 comprises 17 residues. Germline V gives CDR1 SGHAT, CDR2 FQNNGV. The V end lost 6 bases, the J end lost 4 bases, and 22 bases lay between the germline ends. In DNA, the CDR3 is TGTGCCAGCAGGTGGACTAGGGGTCCTCATCCCGGAAACACCATATATTTT. Protein sequence: CASRWTRGPHPGNTIYF.

The chain employs TRBV9 and TRBJ1-4; the D gene is possibly TRBD1 (6 bases). Deletions cut 7 bases from V and 4 bases from J, with 17 bases between. Per the germline V gene, CDR1 is SGDLS and CDR2 is YYNGEE. The CDR3 runs to 15 residues. The CDR3: CASGRWDMNNEKLFF. CDR3 DNA sequence: TGTGCCAGCGGACGATGGGACATGAATAATGAAAAACTGTTTTTT.